Each of the 19 T cell receptor beta chains below was sequenced from the same sample in a study of T-cell memory formation after mild COVID-19. TCRdb re-called the 5' RACE reads with MiXCR, one entry per CDR3 protein. The table includes 350,000 to 450,000 distinct CDR3 sequences, 15% to 25% detected once. The source material was PBMCs or a T cell subset sorted from them (not recorded which). Source of these receptors: an adult woman who had mild COVID-19 (a few samples of this study predate the infection). Cell type and time point are not known.

This clonotype appeared many times. The chain couples TRBV7-9 to TRBJ2-3; D not certain. Trimming stripped 7 bases from V and 0 bases from J, with 8 bases between. This CDR3 contains 13 residues. Germline V gene lookup returns CDR1 SEHNR and CDR2 FQNEAQ (reference sequence). CDR3 residues: CASTRPSTDTQYF. The CDR3 DNA reads as TGTGCCAGCACCCGTCCTAGCACAGATACGCAGTATTTT.

The chain is built from TRBV20-1 and TRBJ1-1, with D perhaps TRBD1 (5 bases). Trimming pared 4 bases from V and 1 base from J, leaving 16 bases between. Germline V gene lookup returns CDR1 DFQATT and CDR2 SNEGSKA (reference sequence). The CDR3 spans 15 residues. CDR3 in amino acids: CSATTPTVTNTEAFF. The CDR3, as DNA: TGCAGTGCTACCACCCCGACAGTAACGAACACTGAAGCTTTCTTT.

There are a few counts of this clonotype. The rearrangement joins TRBV7-2 to TRBJ2-1, with no clear D. Trimming removed 1 base from V and 8 bases from J, with 9 bases in between. Germline CDR1 and CDR2: SGHTA and FQGNSA. The CDR3 extends over 13 amino acids. The CDR3 protein is CASSLDSFDEQFF. Here the CDR3 DNA reads TGTGCCAGCAGCTTAGATAGCTTCGATGAGCAGTTCTTC.

The chain joins TRBV19 to TRBJ2-3, with D perhaps TRBD2 (5 bases). V was trimmed by 6 bases and J by 5 bases, leaving 9 bases between them. CDR1 and CDR2 from the germline V gene are LNHDA and SQIVND (reference sequence). The CDR3 length is 12 residues. The CDR3 sequence is CASRMAGDTQYF. DNA for the CDR3: TGTGCCAGTAGGATGGCGGGAGATACGCAGTATTTT.

V is TRBV18 and J is TRBJ1-5; D not resolved. The CDR3 is made up of 14 amino acids. The germline V gene has CDR1 KGHSH and CDR2 LQKENI. V was cut by 4 bases and J by 0 bases, with 7 bases left in between. CDR3 in amino acids: CASSRYDSNQPQHF. The DNA of the CDR3 is TGTGCCAGCTCACGGTACGATAGCAATCAGCCCCAGCATTTT.

This clonotype was observed a few times. The V call is TRBV6-2 or TRBV6-3, the J call TRBJ1-5; perhaps TRBD1 as D (5 bases). V was pared by 6 bases and J by 4 bases, with 13 bases between. From germline, CDR1 is MNHEY and CDR2 SVGEGT. This CDR3 has 14 amino acids. The CDR3 protein is CASRDDQGNQPQHF. For the CDR3, the DNA is TGTGCCAGCAGGGACGATCAGGGAAATCAGCCCCAGCATTTT.

The sample holds a few counts of this clonotype. The chain recombines TRBV4-1 with TRBJ2-7; 7 bases align to TRBD2. The trim removed 5 bases at V and 0 bases at J, leaving 4 bases unmatched. Germline loops: CDR1 MGHRA, CDR2 YSYEKL. The CDR3 sequence is 14 residues long. This CDR3 reads CASSFGTISYEQYF. In DNA form, the CDR3 reads TGCGCCAGCAGCTTCGGGACTATCTCCTACGAGCAGTACTTC.

V and J are TRBV5-1 and TRBJ2-1; 13 nucleotides match TRBD2. After removal of 4 bases from V and 7 bases from J, the junction contained 14 bases not matched to a gene. This CDR3 contains 18 residues. Germline loops: CDR1 SGHRS, CDR2 YFSETQ. The CDR3: CASSPGLAGLTRGNEQFF. In DNA, the CDR3 is TGCGCCAGCAGCCCGGGACTAGCGGGGCTAACCAGGGGTAATGAGCAGTTCTTC.

The J gene is TRBJ2-7, the V gene TRBV30, with 8 bases identical to TRBD2. Germline loops: CDR1 GTSNPN, CDR2 SVGIG (reference sequence). Trimming cost V 4 bases and J 2 bases; bases outside gene matches: 7. The CDR3 runs to 14 residues. The chain's CDR3 is CAWNPLLAAYEQYF. The CDR3 DNA is TGTGCCTGGAACCCACTACTAGCGGCCTACGAGCAGTACTTC.

This clonotype was observed a handful of times. The chain has TRBV6-6 and TRBJ1-5, with TRBD1 matching over 9 bases. Germline V gives CDR1 MNHNY, CDR2 SVGAGI (reference sequence). V shed 4 bases and J 3 bases; nucleotides not matched to a gene: 1. The CDR3 has 14 residues. The chain's CDR3 is CASSWTGANQPQHF. As DNA, the CDR3 is TGTGCCAGCAGTTGGACAGGGGCCAATCAGCCCCAGCATTTT.

This clonotype was observed a few times. This chain connects TRBV7-8 to TRBJ1-2; D remains unclear. The CDR3 contains 16 residues. Germline CDR1 and CDR2: SGHVS and FQNEAQ. The V gene lost 3 bases and the J gene lost 7 bases, with 21 bases spanning the gap. The CDR3 region has the DNA TGTGCCAGCAGCTTTGCATCTCAACCAGCAGAAGGTGGCTACACCTTC. Its protein is CASSFASQPAEGGYTF.

The V and J genes are TRBV6-2 or TRBV6-3 and TRBJ2-3; D is unresolved. CDR1 is MNHEY, CDR2 SVGEGT, per germline. This CDR3 contains 12 residues. V was cut by 2 bases and J by 4 bases, with 4 bases left in between. The CDR3 nucleotides read TGTGCCAGCAGTTACCTAGCAGATACGCAGTATTTT. The encoded protein is CASSYLADTQYF.

This clonotype was recorded a few times. The gene calls are TRBV5-1 and TRBJ2-3; D might be TRBD2 (6 bases). V was trimmed by 5 bases and J by 6 bases, leaving 13 bases between them. The CDR3 is 13 residues long. The V gene's germline CDR1 is SGHRS and CDR2 YFSETQ. The CDR3 loop reads CASSAGPGDTQYF. The CDR3 DNA is TGCGCCAGCAGTGCGGGGCCCGGGGATACGCAGTATTTT.

This clonotype was recorded only once. The V call is TRBV7-8, the J call TRBJ2-2; TRBD2 matches 12 bases. Germline CDR1 reads SGHVS; CDR2 reads FQNEAQ. Trimming took 1 base from V and 7 from J; bases not matched to a gene: 13. CDR3 length: 19 residues. CDR3 coding DNA: TGTGCCAGCAGCTTAGTGGCTAGCGGGGGGGCCTTGTATGTCGGGGAGCTGTTTTTT. Encoded protein: CASSLVASGGALYVGELFF.

The chain has TRBV24-1 and TRBJ2-7; D is unclear. The CDR3 is 13 amino acids. Germline CDR1 reads KGHDR; CDR2 reads SFDVKD. V shed 1 base and J shed 0 bases, with 3 bases lying between them. The CDR3: CATSDLRSYEQYF. CDR3 nucleotide sequence: TGTGCCACCAGTGATTTACGCTCCTACGAGCAGTACTTC.

This chain links TRBV3-1 with TRBJ2-1; possibly TRBD1 for D (7 bases). Germline-derived CDR1 and CDR2 are LGHDT and YNNKEL (reference sequence). This CDR3 is built from 21 residues. Trimming removed 4 bases from V and 0 bases from J, with 28 bases in between. The CDR3 DNA reads as TGTGCCAGCAGCCCGGGGGCGGAGGGGGCCCAAATATTGAGCTCCTACAATGAGCAGTTCTTC. Translating gives CASSPGAEGAQILSSYNEQFF.

This clonotype was counted ten times or more. One end of the junction varies from germline; a read error may be responsible. The V and J genes are TRBV29-1 and TRBJ1-6, with 8 bases matching TRBD1. Germline V gene lookup returns CDR1 SQVTM and CDR2 ANQGSEA. This CDR3 region has 13 residues. CDR3 DNA: TGCAGCGTTAAAGAGGACAGGGATTCACCCCTCCACTTT. Residues: CSVKEDRDSPLHF.

This clonotype occurred a few times. The rearrangement uses TRBV7-3 and TRBJ2-1, with D perhaps assigned TRBD1 or TRBD2 (5 bases each). The CDR3 length is 16 residues. V was shortened by 2 bases and J by 1 base, with 12 bases between the two germline ends. The V gene's germline CDR1 is SGHTA and CDR2 FQGTGA. The CDR3 sequence: CASSLRGPGSYNEQFF. For the CDR3, the DNA is TGTGCCAGCAGCTTACGGGGCCCTGGGTCCTACAATGAGCAGTTCTTC.

The V gene is TRBV29-1, the J gene TRBJ2-1; tentatively, D is TRBD2 (6 bases). Looked up from germline, CDR1 is SQVTM and CDR2 is ANQGSEA. This CDR3 comprises 12 residues. The V end was cut by 6 bases, the J end by 6 bases, with 12 bases between. CDR3 protein: CSVRLVANEQFF. As DNA, the CDR3 is TGCAGCGTGAGACTAGTAGCCAATGAGCAGTTCTTC.